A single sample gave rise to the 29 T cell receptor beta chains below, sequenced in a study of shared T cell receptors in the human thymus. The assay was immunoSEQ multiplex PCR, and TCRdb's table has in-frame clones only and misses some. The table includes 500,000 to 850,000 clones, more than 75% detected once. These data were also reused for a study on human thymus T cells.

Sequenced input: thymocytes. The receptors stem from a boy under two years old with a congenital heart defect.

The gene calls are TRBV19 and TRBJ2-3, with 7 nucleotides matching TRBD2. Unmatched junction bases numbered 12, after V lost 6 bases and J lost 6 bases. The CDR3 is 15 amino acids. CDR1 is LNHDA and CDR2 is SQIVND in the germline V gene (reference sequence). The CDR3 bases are TGTGCCAGTAGCCCTACGGGCGGGAGTGGCGATACGCAGTATTTT. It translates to CASSPTGGSGDTQYF.

CDR3 loop: CASSQDRQGTYNEQFF. CDR3 nucleotide sequence: TGCGCCAGCAGCCAAGATCGACAGGGGACCTACAATGAGCAGTTCTTC. The rearrangement links TRBV4-1 to TRBJ2-1; 8 bases are shared with TRBD1. CDR1 MGHRA and CDR2 YSYEKL come from the germline V gene. The CDR3 extends over 16 amino acids. J was trimmed by 2 bases and V by 0 bases; bases with no gene match: 3.

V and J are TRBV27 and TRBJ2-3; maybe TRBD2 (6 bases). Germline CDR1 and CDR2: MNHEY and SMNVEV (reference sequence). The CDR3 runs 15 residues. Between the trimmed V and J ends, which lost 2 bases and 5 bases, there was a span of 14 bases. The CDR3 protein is CASSLAGPLGDTQYF. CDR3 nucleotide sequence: TGTGCCAGCAGTTTAGCGGGACCGCTCGGAGATACGCAGTATTTT.

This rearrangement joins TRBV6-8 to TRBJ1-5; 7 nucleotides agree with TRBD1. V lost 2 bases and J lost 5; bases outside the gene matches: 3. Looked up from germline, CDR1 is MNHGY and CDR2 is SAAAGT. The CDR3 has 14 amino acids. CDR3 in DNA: TGTGCCAGCAGTTACGGAACAGGGGATCAGCCCCAGCATTTT. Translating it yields CASSYGTGDQPQHF.

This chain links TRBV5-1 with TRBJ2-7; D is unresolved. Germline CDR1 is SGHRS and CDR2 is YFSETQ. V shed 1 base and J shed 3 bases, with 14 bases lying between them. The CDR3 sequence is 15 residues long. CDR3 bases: TGCGCCAGCAGCTTGAATCATTTGGAGAACTACGAGCAGTACTTC. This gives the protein CASSLNHLENYEQYF.

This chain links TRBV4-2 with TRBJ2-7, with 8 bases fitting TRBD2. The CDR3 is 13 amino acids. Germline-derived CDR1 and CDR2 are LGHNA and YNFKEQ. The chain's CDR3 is CALHSPAGDEQYF. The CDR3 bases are TGTGCGCTACATTCCCCAGCGGGGGACGAGCAGTACTTC.

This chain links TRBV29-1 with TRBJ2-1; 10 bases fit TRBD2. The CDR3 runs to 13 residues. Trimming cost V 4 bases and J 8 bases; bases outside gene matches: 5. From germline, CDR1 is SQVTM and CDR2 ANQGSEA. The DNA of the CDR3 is TGCAGCGTTGCTAGCGGGAGTTGGTATGAGCAGTTCTTC. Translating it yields CSVASGSWYEQFF.

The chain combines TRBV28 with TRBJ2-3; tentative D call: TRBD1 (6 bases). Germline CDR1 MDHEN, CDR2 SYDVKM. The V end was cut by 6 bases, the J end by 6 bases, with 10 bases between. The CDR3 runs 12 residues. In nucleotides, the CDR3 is TGTGCCAGCAGACTAAGGGGGGATACGCAGTATTTT. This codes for CASRLRGDTQYF.

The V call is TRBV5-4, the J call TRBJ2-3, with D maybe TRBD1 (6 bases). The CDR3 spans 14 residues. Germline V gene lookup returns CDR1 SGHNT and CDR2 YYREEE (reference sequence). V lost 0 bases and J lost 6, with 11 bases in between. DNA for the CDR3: TGTGCCAGCAGCTTGGGGGGGCCTCAGGATACGCAGTATTTT. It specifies CASSLGGPQDTQYF.

The CDR3 coding sequence is TGTGCCAGCAGCTTGGAGTCAGGAGGAGGTGAAAAACTGTTTTTT. Amino acid sequence: CASSLESGGGEKLFF. The chain carries TRBV5-4 and TRBJ1-4; no clear D gene. The CDR3 is 15 amino acids. Germline-derived CDR1 and CDR2 are SGHNT and YYREEE (reference sequence). Trimming removed 0 bases from V and 7 bases from J, with 13 bases in between.

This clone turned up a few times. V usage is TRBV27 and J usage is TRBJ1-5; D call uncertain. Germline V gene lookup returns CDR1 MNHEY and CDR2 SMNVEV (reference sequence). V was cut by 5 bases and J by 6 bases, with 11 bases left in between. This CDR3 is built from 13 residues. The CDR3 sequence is CASSLLFSQPQHF. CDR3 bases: TGTGCCAGCAGTCTCCTCTTCTCTCAGCCCCAGCATTTT.

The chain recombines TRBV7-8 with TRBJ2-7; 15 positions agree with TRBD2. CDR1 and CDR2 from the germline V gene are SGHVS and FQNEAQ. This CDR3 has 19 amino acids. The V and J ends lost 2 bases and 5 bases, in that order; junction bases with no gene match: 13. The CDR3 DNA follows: TGTGCCAGCAGCTTAACGTGGACTAGCGGGAGGGCCGGCGTCCACGAGCAGTACTTC. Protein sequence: CASSLTWTSGRAGVHEQYF.

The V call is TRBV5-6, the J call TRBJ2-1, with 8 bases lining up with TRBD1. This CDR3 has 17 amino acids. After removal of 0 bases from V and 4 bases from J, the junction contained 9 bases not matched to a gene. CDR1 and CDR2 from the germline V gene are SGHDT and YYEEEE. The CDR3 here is CASSLAVRDRIYNEQFF. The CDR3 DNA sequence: TGTGCCAGCAGCTTGGCCGTCCGGGACAGGATTTACAATGAGCAGTTCTTC.

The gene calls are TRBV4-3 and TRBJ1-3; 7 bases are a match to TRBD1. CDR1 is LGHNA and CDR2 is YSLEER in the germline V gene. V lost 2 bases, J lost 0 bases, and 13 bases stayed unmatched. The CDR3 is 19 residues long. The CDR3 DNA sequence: TGCGCCAGCAGCCAACATCCCGGAACAGGGGATCCCTCTGGAAACACCATATATTTT. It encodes CASSQHPGTGDPSGNTIYF.

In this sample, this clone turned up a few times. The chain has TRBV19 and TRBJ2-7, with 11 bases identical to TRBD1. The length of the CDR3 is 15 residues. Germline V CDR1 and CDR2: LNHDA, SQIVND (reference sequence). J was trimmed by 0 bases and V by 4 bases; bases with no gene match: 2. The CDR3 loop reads CASSTGQGDSYEQYF. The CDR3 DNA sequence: TGTGCCAGTAGTACGGGACAGGGGGACTCCTACGAGCAGTACTTC. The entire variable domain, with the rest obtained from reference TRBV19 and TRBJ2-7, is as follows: DGGITQSPKYLFRKEGQNVTLSCEQNLNHDAMYWYRQDPGQGLRLIYYSQIVNDFQKGDIAEGYSVSREKKESFPLTVTSAQKNPTAFYLCASSTGQGDSYEQYFGPGTRLTVT.

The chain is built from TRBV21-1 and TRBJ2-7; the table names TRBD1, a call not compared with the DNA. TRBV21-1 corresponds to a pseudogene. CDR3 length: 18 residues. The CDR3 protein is CASSKVPFGTGDSYEQYF. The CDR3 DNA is TGTGCCAGCAGCAAAGTCCCCTTCGGGACAGGGGACTCCTACGAGCAGTACTTC.

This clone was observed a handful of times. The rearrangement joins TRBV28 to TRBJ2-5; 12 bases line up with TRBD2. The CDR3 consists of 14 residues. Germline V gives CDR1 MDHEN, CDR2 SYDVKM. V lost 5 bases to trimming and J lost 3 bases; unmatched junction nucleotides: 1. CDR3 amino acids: CASSRLAGEETQYF. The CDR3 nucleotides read TGTGCCAGCAGTAGACTAGCGGGGGAAGAGACCCAGTACTTC.

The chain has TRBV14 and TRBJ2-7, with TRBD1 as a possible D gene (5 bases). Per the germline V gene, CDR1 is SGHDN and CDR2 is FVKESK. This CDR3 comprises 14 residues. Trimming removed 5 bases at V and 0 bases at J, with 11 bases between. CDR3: CASSARTFSYEQYF. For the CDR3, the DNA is TGTGCCAGCAGCGCTCGGACATTCTCCTACGAGCAGTACTTC.

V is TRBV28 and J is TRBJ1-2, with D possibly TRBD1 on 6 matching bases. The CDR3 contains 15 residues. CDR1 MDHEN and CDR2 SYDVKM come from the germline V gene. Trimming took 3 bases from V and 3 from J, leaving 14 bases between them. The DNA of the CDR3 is TGTGCCAGCAGTTTCACAGGGTTAGGCGACTATGGCTACACCTTC. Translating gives CASSFTGLGDYGYTF.

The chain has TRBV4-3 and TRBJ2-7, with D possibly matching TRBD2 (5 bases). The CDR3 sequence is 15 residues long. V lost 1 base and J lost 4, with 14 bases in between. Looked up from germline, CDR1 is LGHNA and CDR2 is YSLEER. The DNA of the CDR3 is TGCGCCAGCAGCCAAGGAGCTGGGCGGGTATACGAGCAGTACTTC. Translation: CASSQGAGRVYEQYF.

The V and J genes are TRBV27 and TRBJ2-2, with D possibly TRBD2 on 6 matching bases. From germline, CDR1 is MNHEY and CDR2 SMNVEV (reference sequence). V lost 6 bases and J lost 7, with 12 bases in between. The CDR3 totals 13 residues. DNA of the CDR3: TGTGCCAGCAGCGGGACTGCCTGCGGGGAGCTGTTTTTT. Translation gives CASSGTACGELFF.

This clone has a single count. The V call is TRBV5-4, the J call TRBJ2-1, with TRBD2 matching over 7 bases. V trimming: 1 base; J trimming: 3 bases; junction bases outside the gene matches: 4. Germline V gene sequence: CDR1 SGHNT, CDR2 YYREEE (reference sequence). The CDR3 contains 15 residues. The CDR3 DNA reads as TGTGCCAGCAGCTTGAGGCTAGCGGACTACAATGAGCAGTTCTTC. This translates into CASSLRLADYNEQFF.

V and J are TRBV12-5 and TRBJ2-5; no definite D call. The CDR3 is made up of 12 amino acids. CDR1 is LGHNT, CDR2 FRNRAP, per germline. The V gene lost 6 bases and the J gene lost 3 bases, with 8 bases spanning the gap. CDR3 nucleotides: TGTGCTAGTGGGAAGCAGGAAGAGACCCAGTACTTC. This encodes CASGKQEETQYF.

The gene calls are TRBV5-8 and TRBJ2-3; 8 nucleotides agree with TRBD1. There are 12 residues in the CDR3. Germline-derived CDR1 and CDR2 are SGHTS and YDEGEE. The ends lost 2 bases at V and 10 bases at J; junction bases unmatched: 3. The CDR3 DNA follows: TGTGCCAGCAGCTTCAGGGGGCTCCCGCAGTATTTT. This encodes CASSFRGLPQYF.

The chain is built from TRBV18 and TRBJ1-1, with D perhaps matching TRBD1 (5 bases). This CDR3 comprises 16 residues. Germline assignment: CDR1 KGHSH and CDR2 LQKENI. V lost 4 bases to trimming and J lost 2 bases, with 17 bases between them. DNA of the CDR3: TGTGCCAGCTCACTGTCGGGCCAGGGAATTAACACTGAAGCTTTCTTT. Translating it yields CASSLSGQGINTEAFF. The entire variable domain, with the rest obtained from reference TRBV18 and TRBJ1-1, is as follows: NAGVMQNPRHLVRRRGQEARLRCSPMKGHSHVYWYRQLPEEGLKFMVYLQKENIIDESGMPKERFSAEFPKEGPSILRIQQVVRGDSAAYFCASSLSGQGINTEAFFGQGTRLTVV.

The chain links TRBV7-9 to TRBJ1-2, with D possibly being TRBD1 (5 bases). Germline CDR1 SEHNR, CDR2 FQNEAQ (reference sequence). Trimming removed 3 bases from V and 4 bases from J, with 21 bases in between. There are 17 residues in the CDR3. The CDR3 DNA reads TGTGCCAGCAGCTTTTTCTCCGGGACTCCGAAACCCTATGGCTACACCTTC. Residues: CASSFFSGTPKPYGYTF.

The CDR3 bases are TGTGCCAGTAGTATTTCGGACTGGAGGTTTCCCAACACAGATACGCAGTATTTT. It translates to CASSISDWRFPNTDTQYF. The chain is built from TRBV19 and TRBJ2-3; D is perhaps TRBD2 (5 bases). With 3 bases removed from V and 2 bases from J, the gap between germline ends came to 21 bases. The germline CDR1 and CDR2 sequences are LNHDA and SQIVND (reference sequence). This CDR3 is 18 amino acids long.

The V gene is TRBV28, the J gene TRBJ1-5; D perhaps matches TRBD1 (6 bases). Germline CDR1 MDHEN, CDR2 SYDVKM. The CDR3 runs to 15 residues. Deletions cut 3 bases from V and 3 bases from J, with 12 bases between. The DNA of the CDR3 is TGTGCCAGCAGTTTCGGGGGGCTAGACAATCAGCCCCAGCATTTT. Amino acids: CASSFGGLDNQPQHF.

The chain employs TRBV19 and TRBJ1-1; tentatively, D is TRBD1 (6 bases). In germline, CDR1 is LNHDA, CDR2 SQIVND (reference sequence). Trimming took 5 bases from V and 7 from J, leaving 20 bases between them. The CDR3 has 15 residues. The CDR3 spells CASSWAGDQPGEAFF. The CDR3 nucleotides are TGTGCCAGTAGTTGGGCAGGGGACCAACCTGGTGAAGCTTTCTTT.